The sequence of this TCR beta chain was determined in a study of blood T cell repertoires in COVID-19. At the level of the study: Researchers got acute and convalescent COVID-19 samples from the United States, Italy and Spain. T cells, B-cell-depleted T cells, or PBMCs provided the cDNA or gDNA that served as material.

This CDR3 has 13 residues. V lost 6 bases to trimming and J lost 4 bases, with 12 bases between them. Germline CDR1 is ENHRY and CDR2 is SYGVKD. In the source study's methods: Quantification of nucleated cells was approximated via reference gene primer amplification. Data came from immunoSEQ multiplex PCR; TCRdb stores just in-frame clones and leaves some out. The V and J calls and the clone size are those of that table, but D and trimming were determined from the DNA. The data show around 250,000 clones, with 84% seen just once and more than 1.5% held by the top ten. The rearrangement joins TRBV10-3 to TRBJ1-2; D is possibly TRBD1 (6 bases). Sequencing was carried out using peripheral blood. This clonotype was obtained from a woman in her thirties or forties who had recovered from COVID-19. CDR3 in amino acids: CAISHRDSYGYTF. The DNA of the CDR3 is TGTGCCATCAGCCACAGGGATTCCTATGGCTACACCTTC.